Below, 29 T cell receptor beta chains from the same sample are listed, as sequenced in a study of beta chain features in type 1 diabetes. Investigators reverse transcribed all isolated RNA, so they sequenced expressed TCRB transcripts. Some clones are missing from TCRdb's copy, which holds only in-frame ones; the method was immunoSEQ multiplex PCR. The top ten clones hold roughly 2% of a sample with about 150,000 clones, approximately 10% of them seen once. Material for sequencing was central memory CD4+ T cells from blood. These receptors all stem from a man between 18 and 35 years old in good health.

This chain links TRBV7-7 with TRBJ2-1, with 11 bases fitting TRBD2. The CDR3 is 15 amino acids. V shed 5 bases, J shed 8 bases, and the junction held 8 bases outside the gene matches. Per the germline V gene, CDR1 is SSHAT and CDR2 is FNYEAQ (reference sequence). The CDR3 DNA sequence: TGTGCCAGCAGCCCCGGGACTAGCGGAAAGGATGAGCAGTTCTTC. Protein sequence: CASSPGTSGKDEQFF.

This chain connects TRBV11-2 to TRBJ2-2; the D is unclear. The CDR3 consists of 14 residues. The V gene lost 2 bases and the J gene lost 2 bases, with 6 bases spanning the gap. The germline V gene encodes CDR1 SGHAT and CDR2 FQNNGV. CDR3 DNA sequence: TGTGCCAGCAGCTTAAATCCTAACACCGGGGAGCTGTTTTTT. Encoded protein: CASSLNPNTGELFF.

This clone was counted only a few times. The chain carries TRBV10-3 and TRBJ1-2; D possibly corresponds to TRBD1 (5 bases). Germline loops: CDR1 ENHRY, CDR2 SYGVKD. V dropped 5 bases and J dropped 8 bases, with 12 bases sitting between them. This CDR3 contains 12 residues. CDR3 bases: TGTGCCATCAGTCCCAGCGGGGACGGCTACACCTTC. Translated, it gives CAISPSGDGYTF.

CDR3 sequence (DNA): TGTGCCAGCAGACTTGGCGGGAGCAACGTGCATGAGCAGTTCTTC. This encodes CASRLGGSNVHEQFF. The rearrangement joins TRBV28 to TRBJ2-1; 7 nucleotides match TRBD2. The ends lost 6 bases at V and 8 bases at J; junction bases unmatched: 13. Per germline, CDR1 MDHEN and CDR2 SYDVKM. The CDR3 runs 15 residues.

This clone has more than one count but fewer than ten. This chain joins TRBV5-1 and TRBJ2-7; TRBD1 might be the D (6 bases). V lost 0 bases, J lost 7 bases, and 17 bases lay in between. The CDR3 runs to 15 residues. Germline lookup yields CDR1 SGHRS and CDR2 YFSETQ. The CDR3 is CASSLGPGDPKEQYF. As DNA, the CDR3 is TGCGCCAGCAGCTTGGGCCCAGGGGACCCTAAAGAGCAGTACTTC.

This clone was counted between two and nine times. The chain links TRBV21-1 to TRBJ2-2. TRBV21-1 is a known pseudogene. CDR3 length equals 13 residues. CDR3 protein: CASSNKPVDGLFF. As DNA, the CDR3 is TGTGCCAGCAGCAACAAACCGGTCGACGGGCTGTTTTTT.

This chain joins TRBV9 and TRBJ2-7; TRBD2 agrees at 12 bases. With 4 bases clipped from V and 0 bases from J, the junction kept 5 bases outside the gene matches. The germline CDR1 and CDR2 sequences are SGDLS and YYNGEE. The CDR3 contains 16 residues. CDR3 bases: TGTGCCAGCAGCCCGACTAGCGGGAGTTCCTCCTACGAGCAGTACTTC. The encoded protein is CASSPTSGSSSYEQYF.

This clone showed up just a few times. The genes are TRBV9 and TRBJ1-1; no reliable D call. The length of the CDR3 is 12 residues. V was trimmed by 4 bases and J by 1 base, leaving 5 bases between them. Germline values: CDR1 SGDLS, CDR2 YYNGEE. In DNA form, the CDR3 reads TGTGCCAGCAGCACAGAGAACACTGAAGCTTTCTTT. Protein sequence: CASSTENTEAFF.

This clone came up a few times. The chain is built from TRBV5-4 and TRBJ2-7; tentative D call: TRBD1 (6 bases). This CDR3 spans 13 amino acids. Germline V gene data show CDR1 as SGHNT and CDR2 as YYREEE (reference sequence). Trimming pared 5 bases from V and 7 bases from J, leaving 16 bases between. The CDR3 is CASRPQQGIEQYF. The CDR3 region has the DNA TGTGCCAGCAGGCCTCAACAGGGTATTGAGCAGTACTTC. Supplemented by reference TRBV5-4 and TRBJ2-7, the full variable domain reads ETGVTQSPTHLIKTRGQQVTLRCSSQSGHNTVSWYQQALGQGPQFIFQYYREEENGRGNFPPRFSGLQFPNYSSELNVNALELDDSALYLCASRPQQGIEQYFGPGTRLTVT.

V and J are TRBV9 and TRBJ2-5; D gene unclear. This CDR3 has 15 amino acids. Per the germline V gene, CDR1 is SGDLS and CDR2 is YYNGEE. The V end lost 0 bases, the J end lost 0 bases, and 9 bases lay between the germline ends. The CDR3 DNA sequence: TGTGCCAGCAGCGTAGACACCTCGTACCAAGAGACCCAGTACTTC. It encodes CASSVDTSYQETQYF.

The chain's CDR3 is CASSSRSTGARTEAFF. As DNA, the CDR3 is TGTGCCAGCAGCTCGCGATCGACAGGGGCTCGCACTGAAGCTTTCTTT. V usage is TRBV5-4 and J usage is TRBJ1-1; 8 bases fit TRBD1. The length of the CDR3 is 16 residues. V lost 3 bases, J lost 4 bases, and 11 bases stayed unmatched. Germline V CDR1 and CDR2: SGHNT, YYREEE (reference sequence).

This rearrangement joins TRBV19 to TRBJ2-7; TRBD1 or TRBD2 may be the D gene (6 bases each). Germline-derived CDR1 and CDR2 are LNHDA and SQIVND (reference sequence). The CDR3 runs 15 residues. Trimming took off 3 bases at V and 3 bases at J, with 15 bases between the two ends. CDR3 coding DNA: TGTGCCAGTAGTATCTGGCGAGGGGGGAACTACGAGCAGTACTTC. As protein: CASSIWRGGNYEQYF. The entire variable domain, with the rest obtained from reference TRBV19 and TRBJ2-7, is as follows: DGGITQSPKYLFRKEGQNVTLSCEQNLNHDAMYWYRQDPGQGLRLIYYSQIVNDFQKGDIAEGYSVSREKKESFPLTVTSAQKNPTAFYLCASSIWRGGNYEQYFGPGTRLTVT.

This clone was picked up a small number of times. The chain couples TRBV19 to TRBJ2-7, with 7 bases matching TRBD1. Germline values: CDR1 LNHDA, CDR2 SQIVND (reference sequence). V dropped 4 bases and J dropped 6; count of bases not matched to a gene: 12. The CDR3 is 15 amino acids. CDR3 sequence (DNA): TGTGCCAGTAGTACCCAGGGGGTGCCAGTAAGCGAGCAGTACTTC. This encodes CASSTQGVPVSEQYF.

This clone was detected many times. This rearrangement joins TRBV15 to TRBJ2-5; 7 bases line up with TRBD1. The CDR3 contains 15 residues. V was pared by 4 bases and J by 7 bases, with 12 bases of the junction left unmatched. Germline V gives CDR1 LNHNV, CDR2 YYDKDF (reference sequence). For the CDR3, the DNA is TGTGCCACCAGCACGCAAAGGACCTCAGGGGGGACCCAGTACTTC. Protein: CATSTQRTSGGTQYF.

This clone was observed a few times. The V and J genes are TRBV5-1 and TRBJ2-1, with D perhaps TRBD1 (5 bases). V lost 4 bases to trimming and J lost 6 bases, with 17 bases between them. In germline, CDR1 is SGHRS, CDR2 YFSETQ. The CDR3 has 15 residues. CDR3 sequence reads: CASSPYTRDSNEQFF. As DNA, the CDR3 is TGCGCCAGCAGCCCATATACCAGGGATTCCAATGAGCAGTTCTTC.

The genes are TRBV5-1 and TRBJ1-1, with D maybe TRBD1 (6 bases). The germline V gene has CDR1 SGHRS and CDR2 YFSETQ. V lost 4 bases to trimming and J lost 3 bases, with 22 bases between them. The CDR3 runs 17 residues. The DNA for the CDR3 is TGCGCCAGCAGCCCGGGTGGGGGCCAGGGGAGACACACTGAAGCTTTCTTT. It specifies CASSPGGGQGRHTEAFF.

The rearrangement links TRBV9 to TRBJ2-3; TRBD2 aligns across 8 bases. This CDR3 contains 18 residues. Losses at the gene ends were 6 bases for V and 1 base for J; bases not matched to a gene: 16. Germline CDR1 reads SGDLS; CDR2 reads YYNGEE. CDR3 sequence reads: CASTPGGSGSSGTDTQYF. Written as DNA, the CDR3 is TGTGCCAGCACCCCGGGTGGGAGCGGGAGCTCTGGCACAGATACGCAGTATTTT.

This clone came up many times. The rearrangement joins TRBV18 to TRBJ2-7; perhaps TRBD1 as D (6 bases). CDR1 KGHSH and CDR2 LQKENI come from the germline V gene. V was shortened by 2 bases and J by 3 bases, with 11 bases between the two germline ends. The length of the CDR3 is 14 residues. Written as DNA, the CDR3 is TGTGCCAGCTCACCATCGGGCAGGGGCTACGAGCAGTACTTC. This encodes CASSPSGRGYEQYF. The whole variable domain, remainder taken from reference TRBV18 and TRBJ2-7, is NAGVMQNPRHLVRRRGQEARLRCSPMKGHSHVYWYRQLPEEGLKFMVYLQKENIIDESGMPKERFSAEFPKEGPSILRIQQVVRGDSAAYFCASSPSGRGYEQYFGPGTRLTVT.

This clone was detected a few times. The genes are TRBV7-9 and TRBJ2-7, with 9 bases fitting TRBD1. The CDR3 loop spans 14 amino acids. With V trimmed by 4 bases and J by 6 bases, 7 bases remained unmatched. CDR1 is SEHNR and CDR2 is FQNEAQ in the germline V gene (reference sequence). The DNA for the CDR3 is TGTGCCAGCAGCTCTCGACAGGGGGTAGGCGAGCAGTACTTC. As protein: CASSSRQGVGEQYF.

In DNA form, the CDR3 reads TGTGCCAGCAGCTTGGAGGGACTGGGCACAGATACGCAGTATTTT. It yields the protein CASSLEGLGTDTQYF. The chain has TRBV5-6 and TRBJ2-3; D possibly corresponds to TRBD2 (6 bases). The V end was cut by 0 bases, the J end by 1 base, with 9 bases between. CDR1 and CDR2 from the germline V gene are SGHDT and YYEEEE. The CDR3 has 15 amino acids. The full variable domain, with the rest looked up from reference TRBV5-6 and TRBJ2-3, is DAGVTQSPTHLIKTRGQQVTLRCSPKSGHDTVSWYQQALGQGPQFIFQYYEEEERQRGNFPDRFSGHQFPNYSSELNVNALLLGDSALYLCASSLEGLGTDTQYFGPGTRLTVL.

This clone was seen a handful of times. This chain uses TRBV18 with TRBJ1-1; TRBD1 matches at 7 bases. With 3 bases clipped from V and 6 bases from J, the junction kept 4 bases outside the gene matches. The CDR3 is 13 residues long. Germline lookup yields CDR1 KGHSH and CDR2 LQKENI. CDR3 residues: CASSPGQRSEAFF. The CDR3 coding sequence is TGTGCCAGCTCACCGGGACAGAGATCTGAAGCTTTCTTT.

This clone was detected only a few times. V and J are TRBV28 and TRBJ1-3; 8 bases align to TRBD1. The CDR3 sequence is 13 residues long. Germline CDR1 is MDHEN and CDR2 is SYDVKM. Trimming removed 7 bases from V and 5 bases from J; junction bases left unmatched: 4. The CDR3: CASTRTGRNTIYF. Written as DNA, the CDR3 is TGTGCCAGCACTCGGACAGGGAGAAACACCATATATTTT.

In its sample, this clone was seen a few times. The chain uses TRBV10-3 and TRBJ1-3; D is possibly TRBD1 (6 bases). Trimming pared 6 bases from V and 0 bases from J, leaving 12 bases between. CDR3 size: 15 residues. Germline V gives CDR1 ENHRY, CDR2 SYGVKD. The CDR3 loop is CAISPQGSSGNTIYF. In DNA form, the CDR3 reads TGTGCCATCAGCCCACAGGGAAGCTCTGGAAACACCATATATTTT.

This clone was detected ten times or more. The chain combines TRBV28 with TRBJ2-7, with D hard to call. The CDR3 spans 16 residues. Germline V gene data show CDR1 as MDHEN and CDR2 as SYDVKM. The V gene lost 3 bases and the J gene lost 4 bases, with 19 bases spanning the gap. This CDR3 reads CASSFAVAVGNYEQYF. CDR3 nucleotide sequence: TGTGCCAGCAGTTTTGCGGTTGCTGTTGGGAATTACGAGCAGTACTTC.

The genes are TRBV4-3 and TRBJ1-2, with 7 bases that match TRBD1. This CDR3 has 13 residues. Germline V gene data show CDR1 as LGHNA and CDR2 as YSLEER. After removal of 4 bases from V and 4 bases from J, the junction contained 3 bases not matched to a gene. For the CDR3, the DNA is TGCGCCAGCAGCCCAGGGGGGATCTATGGCTACACCTTC. Translating it yields CASSPGGIYGYTF.

This clone came up a few times. The rearrangement links TRBV5-1 to TRBJ1-1; D gene uncertain. The V end was cut by 0 bases, the J end by 0 bases, with 12 bases between. The germline gives CDR1 SGHRS, CDR2 YFSETQ. The CDR3 runs 16 residues. CDR3 amino acids: CASSLGSVAMNTEAFF. CDR3 nucleotide sequence: TGCGCCAGCAGCTTGGGATCGGTCGCGATGAACACTGAAGCTTTCTTT.

The rearrangement joins TRBV18 to TRBJ2-1; 8 bases map to TRBD2. Trimming removed 4 bases from V and 0 bases from J; junction bases left unmatched: 5. The CDR3 totals 16 residues. Germline V gene lookup returns CDR1 KGHSH and CDR2 LQKENI. The CDR3 spells CASSRVAGNSYNEQFF. The CDR3 nucleotides are TGTGCCAGCTCACGGGTAGCGGGGAACTCCTACAATGAGCAGTTCTTC.

This clone was detected many times. This chain uses TRBV5-4 with TRBJ2-7, with D maybe TRBD1 (6 bases). CDR1 and CDR2 from the germline V gene are SGHNT and YYREEE (reference sequence). This CDR3 has 14 amino acids. V dropped 4 bases and J dropped 4 bases, with 15 bases sitting between them. CDR3 DNA: TGTGCCAGCAGCCCCGGACTGAGGGGGTACGAGCAGTACTTC. Its translation is CASSPGLRGYEQYF.

This clone was counted a few times. The J gene is TRBJ2-2, the V gene TRBV7-9; D unclear. Trimming took 0 bases from V and 5 from J, leaving 7 bases between them. From germline, CDR1 is SEHNR and CDR2 FQNEAQ (reference sequence). The CDR3 spans 14 residues. The CDR3 protein is CASSLAAVTGELFF. The CDR3 coding sequence is TGTGCCAGCAGCTTAGCTGCAGTAACCGGGGAGCTGTTTTTT.